This section outlines one T cell receptor (beta chain) sequence together with its context. These data belong to a study of blood T cell repertoires in COVID-19. Study overall: Specimens from acute and convalescent COVID-19 originated in the United States, Italy and Spain.

Per the original methods: Estimation of nucleated cell counts was performed using reference gene primer amplification. Sequenced by immunoSEQ multiplex PCR; TCRdb stores in-frame clones only, minus some. V and J calls and clone size are given by that table; D and trimming were obtained from the DNA. Of about 190,000 clones in the sample, about 86% were seen once. This CDR3 has 13 amino acids. Germline CDR1 MNHNY, CDR2 SVGAGI (reference sequence). The ends lost 6 bases at V and 6 bases at J; junction bases unmatched: 3. The source is a woman in her late teens or twenties who had recovered from COVID-19. The chain joins TRBV6-6 to TRBJ1-2, with 11 bases lining up with TRBD1. Sequencing was performed on peripheral blood. The CDR3 spells CASRGTGGNGYTF. The CDR3 bases are TGTGCCAGCAGGGGGACAGGGGGTAATGGCTACACCTTC.